Following are 16 T cell receptor beta chains from one sample sequenced in a study of T cell repertoires in cytomegalovirus infection. TCRdb analysed the reads with MiXCR anew, one entry per CDR3 protein. Of approximately 750,000 distinct CDR3 sequences listed, less than 40% are singletons. Material: PBMCs. The origin of the receptors is a human donor in good health (CMV status not recorded). Some clones in this sample may be carry-over from other donors' samples.

The chain carries TRBV7-9 and TRBJ2-1; no clear D gene. The CDR3 runs 11 residues. Germline assignment: CDR1 SEHNR and CDR2 FQNEAQ (reference sequence). V was shortened by 6 bases and J by 7 bases, with 7 bases between the two germline ends. The CDR3 loop is CASRPGNEQFF. The CDR3 bases are TGTGCCAGCAGACCAGGAAATGAGCAGTTCTTC.

The chain combines TRBV4-2 with TRBJ2-1; D is ambiguous. Per germline, CDR1 LGHNA and CDR2 YNFKEQ. The length of the CDR3 is 13 residues. V shed 3 bases and J shed 4 bases, with 7 bases lying between them. CDR3 region: CASSQPDYNEQFF. The CDR3 region has the DNA TGTGCCAGCAGCCAGCCAGATTACAATGAGCAGTTCTTC.

The V call is TRBV7-4, the J call TRBJ2-5; the match to TRBD1 covers 8 bases. Germline V gene data show CDR1 as SGHVT and CDR2 as SQSDAQ. Trimming cost V 7 bases and J 2 bases; bases outside gene matches: 6. CDR3 size: 14 residues. CDR3 coding DNA: TGTGCCAGCACCTCAGACAGGGGTCAAGAGACCCAGTACTTC. Its protein is CASTSDRGQETQYF.

The V gene is TRBV12-3 or TRBV12-4, the J gene TRBJ2-7, with D tentatively TRBD2 (5 bases). V was clipped by 3 bases and J by 3 bases, with 12 bases between them. The CDR3 runs to 14 residues. CDR3 sequence reads: CASSLGEKDYEQYF. The CDR3 region has the DNA TGTGCCAGCAGTTTGGGAGAGAAAGACTACGAGCAGTACTTC.

This clonotype was detected once. The CDR3 nucleotides read TGCAGTGCTAAGTCTAATTCTGGCGAGCAGTACTTC. This codes for CSAKSNSGEQYF. This rearrangement joins TRBV20-1 to TRBJ2-7; D gene uncertain. Germline-derived CDR1 and CDR2 are DFQATT and SNEGSKA (reference sequence). V lost 4 bases and J 6 bases, leaving 13 bases between the germline ends. CDR3 length equals 12 residues.

This chain uses TRBV11-3 with TRBJ1-1, with D unresolved. The CDR3 sequence is 13 residues long. The V and J ends lost 5 bases and 1 base respectively, with 8 bases between them. Per germline, CDR1 SGHNT and CDR2 YENEEA. The CDR3, as DNA: TGTGCCAGCAGCCAGAGAGCGAACACTGAAGCTTTCTTT. Its translation is CASSQRANTEAFF.

V usage is TRBV28 and J usage is TRBJ2-3, with D uncertain. Germline assignment: CDR1 MDHEN and CDR2 SYDVKM. The CDR3 is 15 amino acids. V was clipped by 3 bases and J by 0 bases, with 10 bases between them. The CDR3, as DNA: TGTGCCAGCAGTTTTGGCCGAACTAGCACAGATACGCAGTATTTT. Translation gives CASSFGRTSTDTQYF.

This chain connects TRBV6-1 to TRBJ2-5, with D tentatively TRBD1 or TRBD2 (6 bases each). Looked up from germline, CDR1 is MNHNS and CDR2 is SASEGT. V was pared by 3 bases and J by 4 bases, with 12 bases between. The CDR3 is 14 residues long. CDR3 in amino acids: CASSDGGGGETQYF. The CDR3 bases are TGTGCCAGCAGTGACGGAGGGGGTGGAGAGACCCAGTACTTC.

This clonotype has more than one count but fewer than ten. J is TRBJ2-5 and V is TRBV4-1; D is ambiguous. This CDR3 spans 15 amino acids. Germline assignment: CDR1 MGHRA and CDR2 YSYEKL. The V end lost 2 bases, the J end lost 4 bases, and 14 bases lay between the germline ends. The CDR3 is CASSQSSADSETQYF. The DNA for the CDR3 is TGCGCCAGCAGCCAATCGTCGGCCGATTCAGAGACCCAGTACTTC.

This clonotype has at least ten counts. The chain carries TRBV7-2 and TRBJ2-3; tentatively, D is TRBD2 (6 bases). Looked up from germline, CDR1 is SGHTA and CDR2 is FQGNSA. Trimming left V 1 base short and J 4 bases short, with 15 bases between. The CDR3 totals 16 residues. Here the CDR3 reads CASSLVAGSIADTQYF. The CDR3, as DNA: TGTGCCAGCAGCTTAGTTGCGGGAAGTATTGCAGATACGCAGTATTTT. Variable domain in full (rest from reference TRBV7-2 and TRBJ2-3): GAGVSQSPSNKVTEKGKDVELRCDPISGHTALYWYRQSLGQGLEFLIYFQGNSAPDKSGLPSDRFSAERTGGSVSTLTIQRTQQEDSAVYLCASSLVAGSIADTQYFGPGTRLTVL.

This clonotype was detected only a few times. CDR3 sequence reads: CASSFWGKNIQYF. The CDR3 DNA sequence: TGTGCCAGCAGTTTCTGGGGGAAAAACATTCAGTACTTC. This sequence joins TRBV12-3 or TRBV12-4 and TRBJ2-4, with D perhaps assigned TRBD1 or TRBD2 (5 bases each). Trimming took 3 bases from V and 4 from J, leaving 7 bases between them. The CDR3 length is 13 residues.

This clonotype was seen repeatedly, ten times or more. This chain links TRBV27 with TRBJ2-3; weak D call: TRBD2 (5 bases). Germline values: CDR1 MNHEY, CDR2 SMNVEV (reference sequence). V lost 7 bases and J 1 base, leaving 12 bases between the germline ends. This CDR3 spans 14 amino acids. As DNA, the CDR3 is TGTGCCAGCAAACCCGGGGTGGGCACAGATACGCAGTATTTT. This encodes CASKPGVGTDTQYF.

The V gene is TRBV7-6, the J gene TRBJ1-6; a possible D gene is TRBD1 (5 bases). Germline CDR1 reads SGHVS; CDR2 reads FNYEAQ. The CDR3 is made up of 17 amino acids. The V end lost 1 base, the J end lost 4 bases, and 14 bases lay between the germline ends. The CDR3 nucleotides are TGTGCCAGCAGCTTAGAGGGGATTTCGGAGTATAATTCACCCCTCCACTTT. Its protein product is CASSLEGISEYNSPLHF. The full variable domain, rest sourced from reference TRBV7-6 and TRBJ1-6, is GAGVSQSPRYKVTKRGQDVALRCDPISGHVSLYWYRQALGQGPEFLTYFNYEAQQDKSGLPNDRFSAERPEGSISTLTIQRTEQRDSAMYRCASSLEGISEYNSPLHFGNGTRLTVT.

This clonotype appeared many times. The chain joins TRBV7-2 to TRBJ2-3; the match to TRBD2 covers 11 bases. The CDR3 has 18 amino acids. Germline V gene data show CDR1 as SGHTA and CDR2 as FQGNSA. The V segment lost 2 bases and the J segment 0 bases; nucleotides outside the gene matches: 7. The CDR3 spells CASSLQTRTSGSTDTQYF. The CDR3, as DNA: TGTGCCAGCAGCTTACAGACTAGGACTAGCGGGAGCACAGATACGCAGTATTTT.

A few counts support this clonotype. The chain combines TRBV20-1 with TRBJ2-5; TRBD2 matches at 7 bases. Per germline, CDR1 DFQATT and CDR2 SNEGSKA (reference sequence). Trimming cost V 2 bases and J 5 bases; bases outside gene matches: 2. This CDR3 is built from 12 residues. The CDR3 protein is CSARRTRETQYF. In DNA, the CDR3 is TGCAGTGCTAGACGGACTAGGGAGACCCAGTACTTC.

This clonotype was observed at least ten times. The genes are TRBV12-3 or TRBV12-4 and TRBJ1-3; no clear D gene. Trimming removed 6 bases at V and 0 bases at J, with 9 bases between. CDR3 length: 14 amino acids. The CDR3 protein is CASSFSGSGNTIYF. The CDR3 DNA reads as TGTGCCAGCAGCTTTTCGGGCTCTGGAAACACCATATATTTT.